These 15 T cell receptor beta chains were all obtained from the same sample, sequenced in a study of blood T cell repertoires in COVID-19. Generated by immunoSEQ multiplex PCR, the TCRdb table keeps only in-frame clones and is missing some. The data contain some 55,000 clones, 90% of them singletons. The sequencing input was peripheral blood. The source of these receptors is a woman in her thirties or forties with active COVID-19.

A word on this clone: One junction end disagrees with the germline gene, perhaps due to a read error. Other DNA variants within this sample encode the same CDR3. The V and J genes are TRBV7-7 and TRBJ2-7; 7 bases are a match to TRBD1. CDR1 and CDR2 (germline): SSHAT, FNYEAQ (reference sequence). The CDR3 extends over 18 amino acids. CDR3 nucleotide sequence: TGTGCTAGCAGCCGATCCACATCGGGACAGAGGAAGTCCTACGAGCAGTACTTC. The encoded protein is CASSRSTSGQRKSYEQYF.

The chain employs TRBV6-6 and TRBJ2-1; D is ambiguous. Per germline, CDR1 MNHNY and CDR2 SVGAGI (reference sequence). There are 17 residues in the CDR3. Trimming shortened V by 5 bases and J by 4 bases, and 21 bases separated the two germline ends. DNA for the CDR3: TGTGCCAGCAGTCTAAGCGCGTCAGTAACTTCATACAATGAGCAGTTCTTC. Translation: CASSLSASVTSYNEQFF.

The V call is TRBV6-5, the J call TRBJ2-3; no firm D call. V shed 6 bases and J shed 7 bases, with 14 bases lying between them. The V gene's germline CDR1 is MNHEY and CDR2 SVGAGI. The length of the CDR3 is 13 residues. In DNA, the CDR3 is TGTGCCAGCAGACGGAGCGCCCCCAATACGCAGTATTTT. Translation: CASRRSAPNTQYF.

The CDR3 protein is CASSIFTSGGVATQYF. DNA for the CDR3: TGTGCCAGTAGTATTTTCACTAGCGGGGGGGTTGCTACGCAGTATTTT. The J gene is TRBJ2-3, the V gene TRBV19, with 13 bases that match TRBD2. CDR3 length: 16 amino acids. V dropped 3 bases and J dropped 8; count of bases not matched to a gene: 8. The germline V gene has CDR1 LNHDA and CDR2 SQIVND (reference sequence).

The rearrangement joins TRBV6-5 to TRBJ1-2; TRBD1 is a possible D gene (6 bases). Germline V gene sequence: CDR1 MNHEY, CDR2 SVGAGI. The V end lost 7 bases, the J end lost 4 bases, and 16 bases lay between the germline ends. The CDR3 loop spans 14 amino acids. The CDR3 DNA sequence: TGTGCCAGCATGCAGGGGTTAAGGTTCTATGGCTACACCTTC. It yields the protein CASMQGLRFYGYTF.

The V call is TRBV3-1 (or the pseudogene TRBV3-2), the J call TRBJ2-1; TRBD2 aligns across 8 bases. The CDR3 has 16 residues. Germline values: CDR1 LGHDT, CDR2 YNNKEL (reference sequence). J was trimmed by 4 bases and V by 2 bases; bases with no gene match: 7. This CDR3 reads CASSQLMTGGYNEQFF. For the CDR3, the DNA is TGTGCCAGCAGCCAACTTATGACGGGGGGGTACAATGAGCAGTTCTTC.

V usage is TRBV11-3 and J usage is TRBJ2-1, with D tentatively TRBD2 (7 bases). The germline V and J ends were trimmed by 2 bases and 6 bases, with 8 bases remaining between them. From germline, CDR1 is SGHNT and CDR2 YENEEA. The CDR3 is made up of 13 amino acids. CDR3 sequence (DNA): TGTGCCAGCAGCTTAAGGGGGGGCAATGAGCAGTTCTTC. Amino acids: CASSLRGGNEQFF.

V and J are TRBV6-5 and TRBJ1-4; 8 nucleotides match TRBD1. The V segment lost 0 bases and the J segment 7 bases; nucleotides outside the gene matches: 4. The CDR3 covers 15 residues. The germline V gene encodes CDR1 MNHEY and CDR2 SVGAGI. The CDR3 loop is CASSYSQGGIEKLFF. CDR3 sequence (DNA): TGTGCCAGCAGTTACTCACAGGGGGGAATTGAAAAACTGTTTTTT.

The rearrangement uses TRBV7-9 and TRBJ2-5; D is undetermined. V lost 2 bases and J lost 2, with 12 bases in between. The CDR3 covers 15 residues. Per the germline V gene, CDR1 is SEHNR and CDR2 is FQNEAQ (reference sequence). The CDR3 spells CASSLQRPQQETQYF. In DNA form, the CDR3 reads TGTGCCAGCAGCTTACAACGTCCACAGCAAGAGACCCAGTACTTC.

The CDR3 nucleotides read TGTGCCAGTAGTCCGTCCCTGTACCAAGAGACCCAGTACTTC. Encoded protein: CASSPSLYQETQYF. V gene TRBV19 combines with J gene TRBJ2-5; D unclear. Germline values: CDR1 LNHDA, CDR2 SQIVND (reference sequence). The germline V and J ends were trimmed by 5 bases and 0 bases, with 10 bases remaining between them. This CDR3 spans 14 amino acids.

Here the CDR3 DNA reads TGTGCCAGCAGCCAAGTAGACAGAAACGAGCAGTACTTC. Its protein product is CASSQVDRNEQYF. The rearrangement links TRBV3-1 (or the pseudogene TRBV3-2) to TRBJ2-7, with a possible D match to TRBD1 (5 bases). Germline CDR1 LGHDT, CDR2 YNNKEL (reference sequence). V lost 1 base and J lost 5, with 9 bases in between. The CDR3 length is 13 residues.

The gene calls are TRBV9 and TRBJ2-1, with 8 nucleotides matching TRBD2. This CDR3 spans 19 amino acids. The V segment lost 4 bases and the J segment 0 bases; nucleotides outside the gene matches: 15. In germline, CDR1 is SGDLS, CDR2 YYNGEE. The CDR3 nucleotides are TGTGCCAGCAGCCCCTGGGGAGATGCCAGCGGGGGCTCCTACAATGAGCAGTTCTTC. Amino acid sequence: CASSPWGDASGGSYNEQFF.

The rearrangement links TRBV9 to TRBJ1-6; D unclear. This CDR3 comprises 15 residues. V was shortened by 0 bases and J by 6 bases, with 10 bases between the two germline ends. Germline V gene lookup returns CDR1 SGDLS and CDR2 YYNGEE. The CDR3 bases are TGTGCCAGCAGCGTAGGAAGAGCCTTTAATTCACCCCTCCACTTT. It translates to CASSVGRAFNSPLHF.

The chain links TRBV7-6 to TRBJ1-1; 7 bases are a match to TRBD1. Germline V gene lookup returns CDR1 SGHVS and CDR2 FNYEAQ. This CDR3 is built from 15 residues. V lost 0 bases to trimming and J lost 0 bases; unmatched junction nucleotides: 1. CDR3 amino acids: CASSLATGMNTEAFF. CDR3 sequence (DNA): TGTGCCAGCAGCTTAGCGACAGGGATGAACACTGAAGCTTTCTTT.

The CDR3 loop reads CASSQPGVGRYEQYF. CDR3 sequence (DNA): TGTGCCAGCAGTCAGCCGGGGGTAGGGCGCTACGAGCAGTACTTC. The chain uses TRBV3-1 (or the pseudogene TRBV3-2) and TRBJ2-7; D perhaps matches TRBD2 (6 bases). The CDR3 loop spans 15 amino acids. Trimming removed 6 bases at V and 3 bases at J, with 18 bases between. Looked up from germline, CDR1 is LGHDT and CDR2 is YNNKEL (reference sequence).